The entry below describes one T cell receptor beta chain. As yet, its antigen is unknown. Germline values: CDR1 SGHNT, CDR2 YYREEE (reference sequence). V lost 0 bases and J lost 7; bases outside the gene matches: 7. CDR3 length: 15 amino acids. This sample was included in a study of siplizumab effects on memory and regulatory T cells. Study outcomes and limitations: Sequences below about 10^-5 frequency were poorly captured, limiting mapping of alloreactive clones. An assignable naive or memory phenotype was lacking in roughly 75-95% of proliferating CD4+ or CD8+ clones. Under siplizumab, an average about 70% of mappable alloreactive CD4+ clones were Treg-derived, compared with over 25% in controls.

Assay: immunoSEQ multiplex PCR; the TCRdb copy retains only in-frame clones and omits some. Among 100,000 or so clones listed, 80% to 95% were seen once. J is TRBJ2-1 and V is TRBV5-4; 7 nucleotides agree with TRBD1. This clonotype was sampled from a human donor in good health. Material for sequencing was non-Treg CD4+ T cells sorted from blood. CDR3 bases: TGTGCCAGCAGCTTGGTTAGGGGGCGCGGGAATGAGCAGTTCTTC. This gives the protein CASSLVRGRGNEQFF.